This T cell receptor beta chain was sequenced in a study of blood T cell repertoires in COVID-19. CDR3 length: 14 amino acids. V was trimmed by 6 bases and J by 4 bases, leaving 15 bases between them. Germline V gene data show CDR1 as SNHLY and CDR2 as FYNNEI. TCRdb's copy holds only in-frame clones and misses some; the assay was immunoSEQ multiplex PCR. The table includes roughly 180,000 clones, 81% detected once. The chain combines TRBV2 with TRBJ1-2, with no clear D. The source of this sequence is a woman in her forties with acute COVID-19. The sample taken for sequencing was PBMCs or T cells enriched from blood (not recorded which). CDR3 amino acids: CASRAPRQAYGYTF. The DNA for the CDR3 is TGTGCCAGCAGGGCCCCACGGCAGGCCTATGGCTACACCTTC.